The source of this T cell receptor (beta chain) is a study of control samples from healthy donors and cancer patients. The CDR3 runs to 15 residues. Germline values: CDR1 SQVTM, CDR2 ANQGSEA. Trimming pared 0 bases from V and 5 bases from J, leaving 14 bases between. This clone was detected once. Measured with immunoSEQ multiplex PCR; TCRdb has only the in-frame clones, and not every one. The repertoire holds over 100,000 clones, with more than 70% as singletons. This sequence was found in a man aged 50-59 years in good health. The sequenced material came from blood. This rearrangement joins TRBV29-1 to TRBJ2-1; D gene ambiguous. CDR3 amino acids: CSVEDARKQHNEQFF. The CDR3 coding sequence is TGCAGCGTTGAAGACGCTAGGAAACAACACAATGAGCAGTTCTTC.